The source of this T cell receptor (beta chain) is a study of T cells in Graves' hyperthyroidism and ophthalmopathy. Study in general: Staff took peripheral blood when the initial diagnosis was made, before any treatment began. The study's findings and limits: For ophthalmopathy, model prediction preceded onset by a median 6.5 months.

Regions amplified from RNA transcripts were the TCR beta CDR3 regions. Using the HTBI primer set, a first-round RT-PCR was run on the TCR CDR3. Via MiXCR, TCRdb re-called the multiplex PCR reads, giving one row per CDR3 protein. The sample lists about 270,000 distinct CDR3 sequences; over 20% were seen once. The CDR3 sequence is 21 residues long. V lost 7 bases, J lost 1 base, and 19 bases stayed unmatched. Germline assignment: CDR1 MDHEN and CDR2 SYDVKM. The study left out patients who had uncontrolled infection, other autoimmune disease, pregnancy or lactation. Diagnoses rested on clinical symptoms, serum thyroxine and TRAb, thyroid ultrasound and orbital computed tomography. This clonotype was detected many times. Its antigen is not identified.

The sequenced material came from blood. V is TRBV28 and J is TRBJ2-1, with 13 bases matching TRBD2. This clonotype was obtained from a man between 25 and 39 years old with Graves' ophthalmopathy. The CDR3 reads CASKTKRLGTSGIVSYNEQFF. CDR3 bases: TGTGCCAGCAAGACAAAAAGACTCGGGACTAGCGGGATCGTTTCCTACAATGAGCAGTTCTTC.